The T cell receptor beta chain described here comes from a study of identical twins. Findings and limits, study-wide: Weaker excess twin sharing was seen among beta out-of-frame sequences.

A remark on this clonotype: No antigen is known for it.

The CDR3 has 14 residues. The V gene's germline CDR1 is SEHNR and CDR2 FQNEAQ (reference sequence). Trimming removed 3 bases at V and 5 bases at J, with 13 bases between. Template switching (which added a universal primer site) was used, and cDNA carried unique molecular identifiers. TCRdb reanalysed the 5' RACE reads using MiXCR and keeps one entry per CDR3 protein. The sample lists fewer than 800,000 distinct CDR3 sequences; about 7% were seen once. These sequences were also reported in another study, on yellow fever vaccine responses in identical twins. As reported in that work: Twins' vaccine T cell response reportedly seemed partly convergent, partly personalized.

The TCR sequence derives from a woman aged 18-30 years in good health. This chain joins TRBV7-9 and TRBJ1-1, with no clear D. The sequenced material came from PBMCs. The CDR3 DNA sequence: TGTGCCAGCAGCTTGGGCGTTGGACGGACTGAAGCTTTCTTT. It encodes CASSLGVGRTEAFF. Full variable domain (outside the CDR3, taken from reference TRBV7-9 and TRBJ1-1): DTGVSQNPRHKITKRGQNVTFRCDPISEHNRLYWYRQTLGQGPEFLTYFQNEAQLEKSRLLSDRFSAERPKGSFSTLEIQRTEQGDSAMYLCASSLGVGRTEAFFGQGTRLTVV.